The 18 T cell receptor beta chains below all came from one sample that was sequenced in a study of T cell responses to AZD1222 COVID-19 vaccine. TCRdb keeps only in-frame clones here, not all; method: immunoSEQ multiplex PCR. The sample holds around 130,000 clones, 80% to 90% seen once. The input for sequencing was peripheral blood, taken on day 0 of AZD1222 vaccination. Receptors were obtained from an adult in good health.

The chain joins TRBV6-5 to TRBJ2-7; D might be TRBD2 (5 bases). The germline V and J ends were trimmed by 7 bases and 2 bases, with 15 bases remaining between them. The CDR3 has 14 residues. CDR1 is MNHEY and CDR2 is SVGAGI in the germline V gene. The chain's CDR3 is CASNVRSATYEQYF. The CDR3 DNA follows: TGTGCCAGCAACGTACGTAGCGCAACCTACGAGCAGTACTTC.

The CDR3 protein is CASSFTGVVLDNEQFF. CDR3 DNA: TGCGCCAGCAGCTTCACAGGGGTTGTATTGGACAATGAGCAGTTCTTC. This chain joins TRBV5-1 and TRBJ2-1; 7 nucleotides agree with TRBD1. This CDR3 comprises 16 residues. The V segment lost 2 bases and the J segment 5 bases; nucleotides outside the gene matches: 10. Germline V lookup: CDR1 SGHRS, CDR2 YFSETQ.

As to this clone: This specimen includes other DNA sequences encoding the same CDR3. This chain connects TRBV2 to TRBJ1-5, with a weak D call TRBD1 (6 bases). The CDR3 loop spans 14 amino acids. V dropped 1 base and J dropped 4 bases, with 8 bases sitting between them. Germline V gene lookup returns CDR1 SNHLY and CDR2 FYNNEI. The CDR3 region has the DNA TGTGCCAGCAGTGAAGAGAGGGGGAATCAGCCCCAGCATTTT. Protein product: CASSEERGNQPQHF.

The chain employs TRBV11-3 and TRBJ2-1, with 12 positions matching TRBD2. The trim removed 5 bases at V and 9 bases at J, leaving 11 bases unmatched. Germline CDR1 reads SGHNT; CDR2 reads YENEEA. The CDR3 runs 16 residues. CDR3 loop: CASSKRLAGVGGEQFF. In DNA, the CDR3 is TGTGCCAGCAGCAAAAGACTAGCGGGAGTAGGCGGTGAGCAGTTCTTC.

The V gene is TRBV9, the J gene TRBJ1-1; TRBD1 agrees at 9 bases. The V and J ends lost 3 bases and 1 base, in that order; junction bases with no gene match: 7. The CDR3 contains 16 residues. Germline CDR1 SGDLS, CDR2 YYNGEE. The CDR3 sequence: CASSEAQGASNTEAFF. In DNA form, the CDR3 reads TGTGCCAGCAGCGAGGCACAGGGGGCATCGAACACTGAAGCTTTCTTT.

The rearrangement links TRBV6-5 to TRBJ1-1; weak D call: TRBD1 (5 bases). CDR3 length: 16 residues. Germline assignment: CDR1 MNHEY and CDR2 SVGAGI. V was pared by 0 bases and J by 0 bases, with 11 bases between. DNA of the CDR3: TGTGCCAGCAGTTACTCGACCGGGACGGTGAACACTGAAGCTTTCTTT. Translation gives CASSYSTGTVNTEAFF.

This chain links TRBV5-1 with TRBJ2-4; D assignment may be TRBD1 or TRBD2 (5 bases each). Germline V gives CDR1 SGHRS, CDR2 YFSETQ. The V end was cut by 0 bases, the J end by 5 bases, with 15 bases between. The CDR3 extends over 16 amino acids. In DNA form, the CDR3 reads TGCGCCAGCAGCTTGGCCGTGTCTGGGGGAGAAAACATTCAGTACTTC. It encodes CASSLAVSGGENIQYF.

The V gene is TRBV7-2, the J gene TRBJ2-7; 9 bases match TRBD2. Germline CDR1 and CDR2: SGHTA and FQGNSA. The junction had 4 bases not matched to a gene; V was cut back by 1 base and J by 0 bases. The CDR3 runs to 16 residues. In DNA form, the CDR3 reads TGTGCCAGCAGCTTAGGCGGGACTAGCAACTCCTACGAGCAGTACTTC. Residues: CASSLGGTSNSYEQYF.

The chain combines TRBV7-9 with TRBJ2-7; TRBD2 is a possible D gene (5 bases). Trimming shortened V by 3 bases and J by 4 bases, and 7 bases separated the two germline ends. There are 12 residues in the CDR3. Germline CDR1 SEHNR, CDR2 FQNEAQ (reference sequence). CDR3 loop: CASSFAGYEQYF. The CDR3 DNA follows: TGTGCCAGCAGCTTCGCGGGTTACGAGCAGTACTTC.

V and J are TRBV5-5 and TRBJ2-2; 10 positions agree with TRBD2. The CDR3 sequence is 17 residues long. Trimming at V came to 3 bases and at J to 5 bases, leaving 10 bases not matched to a gene. From germline, CDR1 is SGHKS and CDR2 YYEKEE (reference sequence). In DNA, the CDR3 is TGTGCCAGCAGCTCCAGATTAGGGACTAGCGAGACCGGGGAGCTGTTTTTT. It specifies CASSSRLGTSETGELFF.

This chain links TRBV2 with TRBJ1-5; D remains unclear. The CDR3 is 15 residues long. V was clipped by 7 bases and J by 0 bases, with 13 bases between them. The V gene's germline CDR1 is SNHLY and CDR2 FYNNEI. CDR3 sequence (DNA): TGTGCCAGCAACCCGAACTCATATAGCAATCAGCCCCAGCATTTT. This encodes CASNPNSYSNQPQHF.

This clone was seen a single time. The chain employs TRBV7-8 and TRBJ1-5; D uncertain. The CDR3 runs to 17 residues. The germline V gene has CDR1 SGHVS and CDR2 FQNEAQ. V was clipped by 2 bases and J by 0 bases, with 14 bases between them. The CDR3 reads CASSLTPGRDSNQPQHF. Here the CDR3 DNA reads TGTGCCAGCAGCTTAACCCCAGGCCGAGATAGCAATCAGCCCCAGCATTTT.

The gene calls are TRBV18 and TRBJ1-2; D uncertain. V lost 1 base to trimming and J lost 0 bases, with 6 bases between them. CDR1 is KGHSH and CDR2 is LQKENI in the germline V gene. This CDR3 has 14 amino acids. CDR3 nucleotides: TGTGCCAGCTCACCACAGGCGGCTAACTATGGCTACACCTTC. Translating it yields CASSPQAANYGYTF.

This clone was seen a few times. The chain links TRBV18 to TRBJ2-7, with 9 bases matching TRBD1. J was trimmed by 3 bases and V by 6 bases; bases with no gene match: 9. Germline CDR1 KGHSH, CDR2 LQKENI. The CDR3 totals 15 residues. The CDR3 DNA is TGTGCCAGCTCGCAGGGACAGGGTGGAGGCTACGAGCAGTACTTC. Its translation is CASSQGQGGGYEQYF. The variable domain in full, completed from reference TRBV18 and TRBJ2-7, reads NAGVMQNPRHLVRRRGQEARLRCSPMKGHSHVYWYRQLPEEGLKFMVYLQKENIIDESGMPKERFSAEFPKEGPSILRIQQVVRGDSAAYFCASSQGQGGGYEQYFGPGTRLTVT.

The rearrangement joins TRBV28 to TRBJ1-5; 7 positions match TRBD1. The CDR3 spans 16 residues. The V gene's germline CDR1 is MDHEN and CDR2 SYDVKM. V shed 7 bases and J 0 bases; nucleotides not matched to a gene: 9. The CDR3 DNA reads TGTGCCAGCATTATAGGGGGCAGGAGTAGCAATCAGCCCCAGCATTTT. Translation: CASIIGGRSSNQPQHF.

V and J are TRBV5-1 and TRBJ1-1; D ambiguous. This CDR3 has 15 residues. V lost 0 bases, J lost 2 bases, and 11 bases lay in between. Germline V gene data show CDR1 as SGHRS and CDR2 as YFSETQ. The CDR3 protein is CASSLAETYNTEAFF. The CDR3 DNA is TGCGCCAGCAGCTTGGCCGAGACCTATAACACTGAAGCTTTCTTT.

V usage is TRBV2 and J usage is TRBJ2-7; maybe TRBD2 (5 bases). Germline values: CDR1 SNHLY, CDR2 FYNNEI. The V end was cut by 0 bases, the J end by 1 base, with 7 bases between. The CDR3 runs 14 residues. CDR3 sequence: CASSEASGSYEQYF. Written as DNA, the CDR3 is TGTGCCAGCAGTGAAGCGTCGGGGTCCTACGAGCAGTACTTC.

The CDR3 nucleotides are TGCAGTGCAAGTCAGAACACTGAAGCTTTCTTT. This gives the protein CSASQNTEAFF. The rearrangement uses TRBV20-1 and TRBJ1-1; no firm D call. V was clipped by 6 bases and J by 1 base, with 6 bases between them. The germline CDR1 and CDR2 sequences are DFQATT and SNEGSKA (reference sequence). The CDR3 totals 11 residues.